The sequence of this TCR beta chain was determined in a study of OX40 agonist ivuxolimab in advanced cancers. Study background: With ivuxolimab, an agonistic anti-OX40 (CD134) antibody, patients were treated.

Details on this clone: Antigen specificity is unknown.

The CDR3 is 12 amino acids. The V and J ends lost 6 bases and 6 bases respectively, with 9 bases between them. Per germline, CDR1 MNHEY and CDR2 SMNVEV (reference sequence). Sequenced by immunoSEQ multiplex PCR; TCRdb stores in-frame clones only, minus some. The sample holds some 28,000 clones, 75% to 90% seen once. Study outcomes and limitations: With doses of 0.1 to 3.0 mg/kg, CD4+ and CD8+ blood T cells had undergone clonal expansion by week 6.

The chain employs TRBV27 and TRBJ2-1; D is uncertain. The clonotype comes from an adult with an advanced solid tumor such as melanoma, head and neck, liver or kidney cancer. Here the sequenced sample was CD4+ or CD8+ T cells sorted from blood, taken in a trial of the OX40 agonist ivuxolimab. CDR3: CASSLSLNEQFF. The CDR3 DNA sequence: TGTGCCAGCAGCCTTAGCCTCAATGAGCAGTTCTTC.